The TCR beta chain described here comes from a study of T cell repertoires in cytomegalovirus infection. Germline V gene lookup returns CDR1 SGHAT and CDR2 FQNNGV. This CDR3 is 15 amino acids long. The V end was cut by 4 bases, the J end by 4 bases, with 16 bases between. Regarding this clonotype: The antigen remains unidentified.

TCRdb reprocessed the reads via MiXCR and lists one record per CDR3 protein. The sample shows about 480,000 distinct CDR3 sequences, 33% of them seen only once. This chain connects TRBV11-2 to TRBJ1-1; D perhaps matches TRBD1 (6 bases). The receptor comes from a human donor in good health (CMV status not recorded). Some clones in this sample may be carry-over from other donors' samples. Sequencing used cultured PBMCs, obtained from culture after CMV antigen stimulation. CDR3 residues: CASSSNTGRATEAFF. DNA of the CDR3: TGTGCCAGCAGCTCGAACACAGGGAGGGCCACTGAAGCTTTCTTT.